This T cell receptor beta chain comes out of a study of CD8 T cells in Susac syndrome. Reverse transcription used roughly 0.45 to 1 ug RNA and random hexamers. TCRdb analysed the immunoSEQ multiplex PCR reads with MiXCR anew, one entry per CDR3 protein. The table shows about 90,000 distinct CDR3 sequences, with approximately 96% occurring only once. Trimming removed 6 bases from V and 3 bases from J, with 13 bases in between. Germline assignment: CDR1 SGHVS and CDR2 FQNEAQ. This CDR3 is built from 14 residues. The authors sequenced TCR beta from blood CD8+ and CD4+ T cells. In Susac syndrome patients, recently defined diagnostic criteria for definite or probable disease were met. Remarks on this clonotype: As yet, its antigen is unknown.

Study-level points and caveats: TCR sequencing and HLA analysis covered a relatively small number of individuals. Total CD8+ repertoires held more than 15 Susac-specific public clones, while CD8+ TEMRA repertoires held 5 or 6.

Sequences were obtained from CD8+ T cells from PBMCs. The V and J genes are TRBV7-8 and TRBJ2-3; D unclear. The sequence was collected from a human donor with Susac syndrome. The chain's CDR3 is CASRPDRRTDTQYF. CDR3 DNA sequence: TGTGCCAGCAGACCCGATAGGCGGACAGATACGCAGTATTTT.